This T cell receptor (beta chain) was identified during a study of early T cells in non-severe SARS-CoV-2 infection. Study context: The sequenced material was bulk RNA from unsorted whole blood, and its chains were unpaired.

V lost 4 bases to trimming and J lost 9 bases; unmatched junction nucleotides: 10. CDR3 length: 15 amino acids. Germline lookup yields CDR1 MRHNA and CDR2 SNTAGT. The protocol attached unique molecular identifiers to individual cDNA molecules. Using its own MiXCR run on the 5' RACE reads, TCRdb lists one record per CDR3 protein. Among about 33,000 distinct CDR3 sequences listed, about 4.7% were seen once. The sample holds many counts of this clonotype. V and J are TRBV6-4 and TRBJ2-1, with 9 bases that match TRBD1. This receptor was taken from an adult who was a healthcare worker with PCR-confirmed SARS-CoV-2 infection or an uninfected control (not recorded which). The sample was whole blood. Here the CDR3 DNA reads TGTGCCAGCAGTGGAGAACAGGGGGCCTTCAGTGAGCAGTTCTTC. As protein: CASSGEQGAFSEQFF.